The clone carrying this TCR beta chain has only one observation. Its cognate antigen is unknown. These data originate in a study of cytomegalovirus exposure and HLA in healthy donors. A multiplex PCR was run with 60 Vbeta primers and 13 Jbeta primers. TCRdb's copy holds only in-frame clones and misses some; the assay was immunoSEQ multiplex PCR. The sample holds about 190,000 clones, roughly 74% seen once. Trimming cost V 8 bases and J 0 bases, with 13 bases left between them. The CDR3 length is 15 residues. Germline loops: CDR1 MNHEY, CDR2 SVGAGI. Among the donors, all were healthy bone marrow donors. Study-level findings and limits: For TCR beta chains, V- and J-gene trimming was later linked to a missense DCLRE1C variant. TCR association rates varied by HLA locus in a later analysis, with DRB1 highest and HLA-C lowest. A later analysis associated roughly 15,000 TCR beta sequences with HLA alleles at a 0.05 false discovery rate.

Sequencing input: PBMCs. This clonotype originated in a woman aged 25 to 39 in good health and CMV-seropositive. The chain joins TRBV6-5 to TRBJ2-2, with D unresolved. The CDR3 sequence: CASRGTAANTGELFF. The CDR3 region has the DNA TGTGCCAGCCGAGGCACGGCCGCGAACACCGGGGAGCTGTTTTTT.